This entry concerns a single TCR beta chain. This record comes from a study of blood T cell repertoires in COVID-19. With 4 bases clipped from V and 1 base from J, the junction kept 6 bases outside the gene matches. Germline CDR1 is SNHLY and CDR2 is FYNNEI. This CDR3 contains 16 residues. Original data processing: For nucleated cells, counts were estimated from reference gene primer amplification. The assay was immunoSEQ multiplex PCR, and TCRdb's table has in-frame clones only and misses some. The DNA gave D and trimming, while V, J and clone size come from that table. The profile shows 85,000 to 95,000 clones, 85% to 90% of them singletons.

This sequence joins TRBV2 and TRBJ2-2; 7 bases align to TRBD2. The source is an elderly woman with active COVID-19. Sample: peripheral blood. The CDR3 sequence: CASSVLGGENTGELFF. DNA of the CDR3: TGTGCCAGCAGTGTTTTGGGAGGGGAGAACACCGGGGAGCTGTTTTTT.